This T cell receptor beta chain was obtained from a study of cytomegalovirus exposure and HLA in healthy donors. Overall study: Researchers found that 81% of some 400 genotyped donors fell within the Caucasian-associated ancestry cluster. Study-level points and caveats: One variant, a missense change in DCLRE1C, was linked in a later analysis to TCR beta V- and J-gene trimming.

Primers: 60 Vbeta forward and 13 Jbeta reverse. TCRdb's copy holds only in-frame clones and misses some; the assay was immunoSEQ multiplex PCR. The sample lists more than 140,000 clones; over 75% were seen once. V lost 4 bases, J lost 7 bases, and 10 bases lay in between. CDR3 size: 12 residues. Germline CDR1 and CDR2: MNHEY and SMNVEV (reference sequence). In the case of this clone: The antigen is unknown.

Sequencing was done on a sample of PBMCs. The clonotype was recovered from a man younger than 45 in good health and CMV-seropositive. The chain joins TRBV27 to TRBJ1-1; D may be TRBD1 (6 bases). The CDR3 nucleotides are TGTGCCAGCAGTTCCAACAGGGTTGAAGCTTTCTTT. It encodes CASSSNRVEAFF.